Sequencing of this TCR beta chain was carried out in a study of blood T cells in healthy people across ages. For the second PCR, which ran for roughly 6 to 11 cycles, a sample-barcoded 5' primer and a J-beta primer mix were used. Each of the cDNA molecules was tagged by a template-switch adaptor with 12 random nucleotides. Paired-end reads containing CDR3 totaled no fewer than 3 million for each sample. Using its own MiXCR run on the 5' RACE reads, TCRdb lists one record per CDR3 protein. The sample lists about 1.6 million distinct CDR3 sequences, roughly 32% occurring once. On this clonotype itself: Its matching antigen is unknown.

Study-wide findings and caveats: Naive T cell percentage showed a strong correlation with TCR beta diversity.

This TCR came from a woman aged 25 to 39 in good health. Input material: blood.

The CDR3 here is CASSEKGAPLAKNIQYF. CDR3 coding DNA: TGTGCCAGCAGTGAAAAAGGGGCCCCCCTAGCCAAAAACATTCAGTACTTC. The chain joins TRBV6-1 to TRBJ2-4; perhaps TRBD1 as D (5 bases). The CDR3 has 17 amino acids. V lost 2 bases and J lost 0, with 14 bases in between. Germline-derived CDR1 and CDR2 are MNHNS and SASEGT.